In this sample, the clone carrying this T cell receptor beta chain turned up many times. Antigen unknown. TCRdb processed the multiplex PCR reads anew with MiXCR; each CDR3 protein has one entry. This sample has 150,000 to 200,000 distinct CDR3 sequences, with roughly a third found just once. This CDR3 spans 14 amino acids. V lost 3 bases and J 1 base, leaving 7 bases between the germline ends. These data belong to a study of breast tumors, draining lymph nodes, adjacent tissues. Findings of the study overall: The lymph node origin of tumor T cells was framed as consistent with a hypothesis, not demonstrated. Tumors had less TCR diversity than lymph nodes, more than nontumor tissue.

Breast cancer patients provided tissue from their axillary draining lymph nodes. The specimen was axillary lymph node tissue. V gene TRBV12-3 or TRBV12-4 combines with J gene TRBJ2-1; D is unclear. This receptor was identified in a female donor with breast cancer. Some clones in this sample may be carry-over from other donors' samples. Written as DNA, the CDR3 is TGTGCCAGCAGTTTCGGCAGTTCCTACAATGAGCAGTTCTTC. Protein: CASSFGSSYNEQFF.